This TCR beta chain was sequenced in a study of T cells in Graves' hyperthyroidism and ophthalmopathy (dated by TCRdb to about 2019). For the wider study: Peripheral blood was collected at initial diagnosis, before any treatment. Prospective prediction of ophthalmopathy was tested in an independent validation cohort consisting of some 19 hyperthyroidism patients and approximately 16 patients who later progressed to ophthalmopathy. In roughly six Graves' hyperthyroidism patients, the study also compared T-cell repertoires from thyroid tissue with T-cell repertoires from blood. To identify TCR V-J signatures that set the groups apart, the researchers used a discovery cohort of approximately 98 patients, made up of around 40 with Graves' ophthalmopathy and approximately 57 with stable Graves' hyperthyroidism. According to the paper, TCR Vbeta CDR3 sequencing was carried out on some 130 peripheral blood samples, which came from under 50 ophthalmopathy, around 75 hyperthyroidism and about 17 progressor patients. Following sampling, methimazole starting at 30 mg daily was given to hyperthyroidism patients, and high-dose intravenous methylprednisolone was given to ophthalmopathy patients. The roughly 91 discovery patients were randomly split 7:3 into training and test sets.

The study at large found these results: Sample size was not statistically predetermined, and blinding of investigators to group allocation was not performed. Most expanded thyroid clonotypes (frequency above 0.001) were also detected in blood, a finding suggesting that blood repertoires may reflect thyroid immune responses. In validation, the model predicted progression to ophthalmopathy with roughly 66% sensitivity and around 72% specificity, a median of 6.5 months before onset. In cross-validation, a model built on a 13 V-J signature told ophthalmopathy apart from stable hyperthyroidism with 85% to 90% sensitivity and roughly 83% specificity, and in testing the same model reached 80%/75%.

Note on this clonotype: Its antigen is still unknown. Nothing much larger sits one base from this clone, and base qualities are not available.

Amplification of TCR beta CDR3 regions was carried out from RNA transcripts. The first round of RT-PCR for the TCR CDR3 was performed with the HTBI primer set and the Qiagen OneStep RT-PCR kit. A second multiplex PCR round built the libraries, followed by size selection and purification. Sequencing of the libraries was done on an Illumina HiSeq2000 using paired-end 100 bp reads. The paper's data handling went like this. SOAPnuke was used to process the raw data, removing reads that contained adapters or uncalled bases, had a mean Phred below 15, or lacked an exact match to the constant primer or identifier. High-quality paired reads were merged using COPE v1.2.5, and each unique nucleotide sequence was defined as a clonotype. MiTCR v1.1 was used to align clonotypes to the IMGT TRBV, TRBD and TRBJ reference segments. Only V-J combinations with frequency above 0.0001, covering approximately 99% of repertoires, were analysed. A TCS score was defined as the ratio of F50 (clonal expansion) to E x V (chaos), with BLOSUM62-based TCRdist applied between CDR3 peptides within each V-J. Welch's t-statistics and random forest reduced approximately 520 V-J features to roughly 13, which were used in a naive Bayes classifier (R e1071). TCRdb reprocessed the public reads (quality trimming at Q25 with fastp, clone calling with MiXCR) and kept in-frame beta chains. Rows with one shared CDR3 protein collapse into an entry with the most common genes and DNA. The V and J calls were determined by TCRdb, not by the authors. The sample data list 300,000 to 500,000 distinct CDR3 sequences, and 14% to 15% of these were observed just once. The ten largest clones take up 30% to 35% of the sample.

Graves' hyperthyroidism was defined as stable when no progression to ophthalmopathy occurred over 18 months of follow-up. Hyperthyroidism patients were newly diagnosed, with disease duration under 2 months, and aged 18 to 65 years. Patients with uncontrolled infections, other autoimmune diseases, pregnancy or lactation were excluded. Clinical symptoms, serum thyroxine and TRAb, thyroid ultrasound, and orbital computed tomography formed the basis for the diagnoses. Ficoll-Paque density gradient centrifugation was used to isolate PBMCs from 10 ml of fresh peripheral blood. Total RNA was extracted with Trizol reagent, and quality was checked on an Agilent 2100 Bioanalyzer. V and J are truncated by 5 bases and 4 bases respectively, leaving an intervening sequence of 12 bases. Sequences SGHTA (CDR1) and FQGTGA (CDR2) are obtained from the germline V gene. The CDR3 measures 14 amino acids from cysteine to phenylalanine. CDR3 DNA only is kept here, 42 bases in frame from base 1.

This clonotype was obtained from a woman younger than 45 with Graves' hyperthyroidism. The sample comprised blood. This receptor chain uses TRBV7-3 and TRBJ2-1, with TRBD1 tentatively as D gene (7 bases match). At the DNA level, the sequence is TGTGCCAGCAGCGCCCAGGGGGGATACAATGAGCAGTTCTTC. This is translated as CASSAQGGYNEQFF.